A selection of T cell receptor beta chains follows, all from one sample in a study of immune heterogeneity within non-small cell lung tumors. TCRdb passed the multiplex PCR reads through MiXCR, listing each CDR3 protein once. This sample yields fewer than 13,000 distinct CDR3 sequences, of which just under 30% are seen a single time; 8.1% belongs to the top ten. Sequencing input: lung tumor tissue. The receptors originated from an older woman with non-small cell lung cancer. Each CDR3 is given with its conserved first and last residue. The order of the fields is D gene, clone size, V gene, J gene, CDR3 DNA, CDR3 protein. The D gene is left open where the match is weak. For some rows the clone size is stated as once, few or many, or as a class when expanded; others skip it.

>.|few|TRBV13|TRBJ2-2
TGTGCCAGCAGCAGTCGGGGTAGCGTATACACCGGGGAGCTGTTTTTT
CASSSRGSVYTGELFF
>TRBD2|medium-sized|TRBV11-2|TRBJ2-1
TGTGCCAGCAGCTTAGGAGGGACTAGCGGGAGTCAGAATGAGCAGTTCTTC
CASSLGGTSGSQNEQFF
>.|medium-sized|TRBV28|TRBJ2-7
TGTGCCAGCAGTCGGATTTTGGGGGGCGAAAGGGCCTACGAGCAGTACTTC
CASSRILGGERAYEQYF
>TRBD2|.|TRBV7-9|TRBJ2-3
TGTGCCAGCACCCTCGGGCTAGCGGACACAGATACGCAGTATTTT
CASTLGLADTDTQYF
>.|.|TRBV4-2|TRBJ2-3
TGTGCCAGCAGCCAAGATGGCGGGGTTCGCACAGATACGCGGTATTTT
CASSQDGGVRTDTRYF
>.|medium-sized|TRBV7-6|TRBJ2-7
TGTGCCAGCAGCACTTTAGACGAGCAGTACTTC
CASSTLDEQYF
>TRBD2|many|TRBV20-1|TRBJ2-1
TGCAGTGCTACTAGGACTAGCGGAAACAATGAGCAGTTCTTC
CSATRTSGNNEQFF
>TRBD2|.|TRBV15|TRBJ2-3
TGTGCCACCAGCTCCGGGGGGAGGGGCGGAACAGATACGCAGTATTTT
CATSSGGRGGTDTQYF
>.|many|TRBV28|TRBJ1-5
TGTGCCAGCAACCGCAGGGGATTACGGCAGCCCCAGCATTTT
CASNRRGLRQPQHF
>.|few|TRBV20-1|TRBJ2-1
TGCAGTGCTAGAGATGAGGCGGTAGGGCGATTCTTC
CSARDEAVGRFF
>.|.|TRBV27|TRBJ2-3
TGTGCCAGCACTGAGCGTAGCACAGATACGCAGTATTTT
CASTERSTDTQYF
>.|.|TRBV6-1|TRBJ2-5
TGTGCCAGCAGTGAAGCTGTGACCCAGTACTTC
CASSEAVTQYF
>.|many|TRBV7-9|TRBJ1-6
TGTGCCAGCAGCGTACCAGGGGTTTCACCCCTCCACTTT
CASSVPGVSPLHF
>TRBD1|medium-sized|TRBV19|TRBJ1-1
TGTGCCAGTAGATGGACAGGGAAGAACACTGAAGCTTTCTTT
CASRWTGKNTEAFF
>.|many|TRBV28|TRBJ1-6
TGTGCCAGCAGTTTAGCTATGCCTAATTCACCCCTCCACTTT
CASSLAMPNSPLHF
>.|medium-sized|TRBV19|TRBJ2-2
TGTGCCAGTAGTATTGGCACCGGGGAGCTGTTTTTT
CASSIGTGELFF
>TRBD2|.|TRBV7-3|TRBJ2-7
TGTGCCAGCAGCCCGACTAGCGGGAGTTACGAGCAGTACTTC
CASSPTSGSYEQYF
>.|few|TRBV19|TRBJ2-4
TGTGCCAGTTCTTGGGAGGTTGGTGTCAAAAACATTCAGTACTTC
CASSWEVGVKNIQYF
>.|few|TRBV5-1|TRBJ1-1
TGCGCCAGCAGTCTCGGCTCTACTCTGAACACTGAAGCTTTCTTT
CASSLGSTLNTEAFF
>.|medium-sized|TRBV5-1|TRBJ2-5
TGCGCCAGCAGCCTGACAGTGGGCCAAGAGACCCAGTACTTC
CASSLTVGQETQYF
>.|.|TRBV24-1|TRBJ2-5
TGTGCCACCAGCTCTAGGCCGGGGGCGGGAGATGGAGAGACCCACTACTTC
CATSSRPGAGDGETHYF
>TRBD2|.|TRBV28|TRBJ2-2
TGTGCCAGCAGTTTTTCCTATAGCGGGAGCATGGGGACCGGGGAGCTGTTTTTT
CASSFSYSGSMGTGELFF
>TRBD2|medium-sized|TRBV2|TRBJ2-7
TGTGCCAGCAGGGGACTACCTTCCTACGAGCAGTACTTC
CASRGLPSYEQYF
>.|.|TRBV20-1|TRBJ2-1
TGCAGTGCTAGAGACCCGCGGACAAATGAGCAGTTCTTC
CSARDPRTNEQFF
>.|medium-sized|TRBV2|TRBJ1-6
TGTGCCACCAGGGAACAGGGATCCTATAATTCACCCCTCCACTTT
CATREQGSYNSPLHF
>.|medium-sized|TRBV7-2|TRBJ2-7
TGTGCCAGCAGCTTAGCAGGAGGGTTGGTAGGCGAGCAGTACTTC
CASSLAGGLVGEQYF
>.|.|TRBV9|TRBJ2-5
TGTGCCAGCAAAGGACGGATTGGAGACACCCAGTACTTC
CASKGRIGDTQYF
>.|medium-sized|TRBV18|TRBJ1-2
TGTGCCAGCTCACCAGAGGCCGCTAACTATGGCTACACCTTC
CASSPEAANYGYTF
>.|many|TRBV24-1|TRBJ1-5
TGTGCCACCAGTGATTTAGGGCGCAGGGAGGGAAATCAGCCCCAGCATTTT
CATSDLGRREGNQPQHF
>.|medium-sized|TRBV19|TRBJ1-1
TGTGCCAGTAAAAGAGGGGTCATCATGAACACTGAAGCTTTCTTT
CASKRGVIMNTEAFF
>TRBD2|.|TRBV5-1|TRBJ2-1
TGCGCCAGCAGCCCACAACTAGCGGTTATCAATGAGCAGTTCTTC
CASSPQLAVINEQFF
>.|medium-sized|TRBV3-1|TRBJ1-6
TGTGCCAGCAGCCCTCTCGTCCCGATGGGTTCCTATAATTCACCCCTCCACTTT
CASSPLVPMGSYNSPLHF
>.|many|TRBV6-1|TRBJ1-1
TGTGCCACACGCGCTCAACCGGGACCCAACACTGAAGCTTTCTTT
CATRAQPGPNTEAFF
>.|many|TRBV4-2|TRBJ1-3
TGTGCCAGCAGCCAAGTTGGAGGGGACGGAAACACCATATATTTT
CASSQVGGDGNTIYF
>TRBD2|.|TRBV27|TRBJ2-7
TGTGCCAGCAGTTCCCGTTTCAGGGAAGCGGGGCGAGCGGGGGAGCAGTACTTC
CASSSRFREAGRAGEQYF
>TRBD2|medium-sized|TRBV20-1|TRBJ2-7
TGCAGTGCTGGGGCCGGGACTAGCGGATCCGACGAGCAGTACTTC
CSAGAGTSGSDEQYF
>.|few|TRBV9|TRBJ2-1
TGTGCCAGCAGCCCGGGACGGCTGAACAATGAGCAGTTCTTC
CASSPGRLNNEQFF
>.|.|TRBV6-1|TRBJ2-4
TGTGCCAGCAGTGAACGGGCAGTTAAAAACATTCAGTACTTC
CASSERAVKNIQYF
>.|.|TRBV11-1|TRBJ2-1
TGTGCCAGCAGCTTATCGGGGAGAGGGTTCAATGAGCAGTTCTTC
CASSLSGRGFNEQFF
>TRBD1|many|TRBV7-3|TRBJ1-2
TGTGCCAGCAGCTTACAGGGGGGCTATGGCTACACCTTC
CASSLQGGYGYTF
>.|medium-sized|TRBV19|TRBJ2-7
TGTGCCAGTAGTATATCCTACAGGGCGTCCTACGAGCAGTACTTC
CASSISYRASYEQYF